This T cell receptor (beta chain) stems from a study of T cell responses to AZD1222 COVID-19 vaccine. Study-level background: Whether given at about 4 or about 12 weeks, second doses were pooled.

Profiled with immunoSEQ multiplex PCR; TCRdb holds only in-frame clones, not every one. This sample has about 180,000 clones; 70% to 90% occur once, and the top ten carry 7.7%. Study observations and caveats: Mostly white British, mostly female donors; authors suggested clonal diversity may be underestimated. Unmutated variant regions reportedly attract nearly half of all spike-specific TCRs. Spike-specific TCR breadth rose after two AZD1222 doses, and depth rose as well.

In regard to this clone: The antigen is unknown.

The source was peripheral blood, collected on day 0 of AZD1222 vaccination. This clonotype was sampled from an adult in good health.

The CDR3 is CASSEYPDRGRGYTF. The CDR3 DNA reads as TGTGCCAGCAGTGAATACCCGGACAGGGGGCGAGGCTACACCTTC. The J gene is TRBJ1-2, the V gene TRBV2; TRBD1 agrees at 11 bases. Trimming removed 2 bases from V and 8 bases from J; junction bases left unmatched: 7. CDR3 size: 15 residues. The V gene's germline CDR1 is SNHLY and CDR2 FYNNEI.